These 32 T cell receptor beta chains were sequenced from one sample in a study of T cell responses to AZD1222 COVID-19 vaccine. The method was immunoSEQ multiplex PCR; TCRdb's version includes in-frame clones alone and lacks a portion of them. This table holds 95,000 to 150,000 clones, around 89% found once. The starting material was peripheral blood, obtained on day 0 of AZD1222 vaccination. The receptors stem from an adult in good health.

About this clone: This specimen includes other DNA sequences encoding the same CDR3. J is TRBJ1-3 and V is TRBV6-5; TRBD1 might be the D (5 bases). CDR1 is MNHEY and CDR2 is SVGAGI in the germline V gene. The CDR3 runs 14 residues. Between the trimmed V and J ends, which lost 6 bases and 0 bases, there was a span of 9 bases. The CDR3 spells CASSRAGSGNTIYF. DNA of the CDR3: TGTGCCAGCAGCAGGGCAGGCTCTGGAAACACCATATATTTT.

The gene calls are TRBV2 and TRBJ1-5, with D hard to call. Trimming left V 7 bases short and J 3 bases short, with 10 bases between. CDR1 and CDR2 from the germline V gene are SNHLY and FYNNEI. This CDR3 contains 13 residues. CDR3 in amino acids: CASIGEINQPQHF. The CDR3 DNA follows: TGTGCCAGCATCGGAGAAATCAATCAGCCCCAGCATTTT.

The CDR3 loop is CASSPESNTGELFF. CDR3 coding DNA: TGTGCCAGCAGCCCGGAATCGAACACCGGGGAGCTGTTTTTT. The V call is TRBV13, the J call TRBJ2-2, with D unclear. Germline lookup yields CDR1 PRHDT and CDR2 FYEKMQ (reference sequence). Trimming left V 5 bases short and J 0 bases short, with 7 bases between. The CDR3 spans 14 residues.

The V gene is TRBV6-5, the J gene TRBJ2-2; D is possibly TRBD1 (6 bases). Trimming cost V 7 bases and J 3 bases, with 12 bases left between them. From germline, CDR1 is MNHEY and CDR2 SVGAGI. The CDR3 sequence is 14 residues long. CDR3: CASKAQGYTGELFF. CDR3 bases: TGTGCCAGCAAGGCACAGGGATACACCGGGGAGCTGTTTTTT.

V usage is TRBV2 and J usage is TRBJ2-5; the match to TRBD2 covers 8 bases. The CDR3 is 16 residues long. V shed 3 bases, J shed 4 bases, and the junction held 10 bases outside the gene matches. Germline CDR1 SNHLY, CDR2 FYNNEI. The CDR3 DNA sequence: TGTGCCAGCAGTGACCACGGGACTAGTCTCGTAGAGACCCAGTACTTC. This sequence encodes CASSDHGTSLVETQYF.

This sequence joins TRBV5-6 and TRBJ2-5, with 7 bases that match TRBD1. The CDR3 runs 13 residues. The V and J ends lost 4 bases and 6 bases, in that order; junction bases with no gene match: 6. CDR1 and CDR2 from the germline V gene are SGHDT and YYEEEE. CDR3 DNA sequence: TGTGCCAGCAGCGATGACAGGGTTCAGACCCAGTACTTC. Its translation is CASSDDRVQTQYF.

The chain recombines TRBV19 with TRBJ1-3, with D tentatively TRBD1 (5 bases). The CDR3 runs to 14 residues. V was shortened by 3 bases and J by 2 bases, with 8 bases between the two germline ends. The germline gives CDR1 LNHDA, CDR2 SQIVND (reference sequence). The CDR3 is CASSIQGAGNTIYF. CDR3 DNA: TGTGCCAGTAGTATTCAGGGAGCTGGAAACACCATATATTTT.

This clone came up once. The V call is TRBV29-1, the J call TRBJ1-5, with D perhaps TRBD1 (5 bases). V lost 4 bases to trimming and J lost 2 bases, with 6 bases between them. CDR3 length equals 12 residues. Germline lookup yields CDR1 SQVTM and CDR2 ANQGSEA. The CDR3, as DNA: TGCAGCGTTGGAGGGGGCAATCAGCCCCAGCATTTT. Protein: CSVGGGNQPQHF. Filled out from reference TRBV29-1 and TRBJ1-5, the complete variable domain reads SAVISQKPSRDICQRGTSLTIQCQVDSQVTMMFWYRQQPGQSLTLIATANQGSEATYESGFVIDKFPISRPNLTFSTLTVSNMSPEDSSIYLCSVGGGNQPQHFGDGTRLSIL.

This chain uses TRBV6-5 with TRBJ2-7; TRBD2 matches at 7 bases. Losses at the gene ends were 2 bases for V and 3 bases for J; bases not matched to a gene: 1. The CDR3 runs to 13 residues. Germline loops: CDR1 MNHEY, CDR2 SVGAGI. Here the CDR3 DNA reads TGTGCCAGCAGTTACGGGACTAACTACGAGCAGTACTTC. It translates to CASSYGTNYEQYF.

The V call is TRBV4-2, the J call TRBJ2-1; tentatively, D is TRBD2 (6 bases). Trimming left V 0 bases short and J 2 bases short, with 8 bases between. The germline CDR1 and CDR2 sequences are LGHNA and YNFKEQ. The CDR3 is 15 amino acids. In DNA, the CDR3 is TGTGCCAGCAGCCAAGAGCAGCGGGCCTACAATGAGCAGTTCTTC. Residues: CASSQEQRAYNEQFF.

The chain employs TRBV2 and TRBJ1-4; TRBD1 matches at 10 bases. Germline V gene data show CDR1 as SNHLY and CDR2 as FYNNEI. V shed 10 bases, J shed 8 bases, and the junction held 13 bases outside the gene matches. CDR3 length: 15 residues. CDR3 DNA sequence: TGTGCCACCCGACAGGGGGCGACCCTAGCGGAAAAACTGTTTTTT. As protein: CATRQGATLAEKLFF.

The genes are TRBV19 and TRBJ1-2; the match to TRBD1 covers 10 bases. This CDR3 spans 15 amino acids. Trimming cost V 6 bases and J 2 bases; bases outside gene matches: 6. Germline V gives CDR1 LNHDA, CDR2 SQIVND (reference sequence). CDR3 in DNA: TGTGCCAGTAGGAAACCGGGACAGGGGAACTATGGCTACACCTTC. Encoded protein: CASRKPGQGNYGYTF.

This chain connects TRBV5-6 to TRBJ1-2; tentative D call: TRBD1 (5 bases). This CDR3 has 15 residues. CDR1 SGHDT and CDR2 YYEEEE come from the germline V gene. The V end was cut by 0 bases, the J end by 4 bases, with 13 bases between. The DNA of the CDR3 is TGTGCCAGCAGCTTGGTTGGCAGGGTTAGCTATGGCTACACCTTC. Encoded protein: CASSLVGRVSYGYTF.

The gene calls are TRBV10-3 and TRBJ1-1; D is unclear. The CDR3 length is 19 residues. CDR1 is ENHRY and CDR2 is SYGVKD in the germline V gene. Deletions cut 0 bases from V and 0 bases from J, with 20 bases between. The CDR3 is CAISESGGFWAAMNTEAFF. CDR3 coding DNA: TGTGCCATCAGTGAGTCGGGAGGGTTCTGGGCAGCCATGAACACTGAAGCTTTCTTT.

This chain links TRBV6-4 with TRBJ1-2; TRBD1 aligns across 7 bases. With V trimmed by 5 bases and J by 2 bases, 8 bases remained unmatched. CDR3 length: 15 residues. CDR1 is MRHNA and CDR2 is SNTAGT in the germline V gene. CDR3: CASSPDRVGNYGYTF. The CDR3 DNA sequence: TGTGCCAGCAGTCCCGACAGGGTCGGAAACTATGGCTACACCTTC.

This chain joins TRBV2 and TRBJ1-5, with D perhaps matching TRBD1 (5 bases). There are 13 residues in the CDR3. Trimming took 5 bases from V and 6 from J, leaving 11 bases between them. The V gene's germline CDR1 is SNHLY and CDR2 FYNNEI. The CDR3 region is CASSPGFGQPQHF. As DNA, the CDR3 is TGTGCCAGCAGTCCAGGGTTCGGTCAGCCCCAGCATTTT.

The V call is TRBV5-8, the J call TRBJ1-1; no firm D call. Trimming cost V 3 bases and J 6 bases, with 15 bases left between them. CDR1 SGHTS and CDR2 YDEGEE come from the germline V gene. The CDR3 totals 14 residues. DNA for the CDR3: TGTGCCAGCAGCTCCCGGTCGGGGTTCGCTGAAGCTTTCTTT. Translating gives CASSSRSGFAEAFF.

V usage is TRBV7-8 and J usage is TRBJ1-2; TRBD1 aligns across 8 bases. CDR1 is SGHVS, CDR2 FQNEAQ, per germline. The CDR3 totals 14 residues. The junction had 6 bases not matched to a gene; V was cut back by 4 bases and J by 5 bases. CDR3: CASSWGQELYGYTF. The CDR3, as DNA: TGTGCCAGCAGCTGGGGACAGGAACTTTATGGCTACACCTTC.

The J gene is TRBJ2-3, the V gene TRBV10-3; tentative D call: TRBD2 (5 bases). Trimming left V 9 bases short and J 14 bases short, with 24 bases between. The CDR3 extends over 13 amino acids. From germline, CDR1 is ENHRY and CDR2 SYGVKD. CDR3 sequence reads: CAIRLAGGDTGYF. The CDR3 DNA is TGTGCCATACGTCTAGCTGGAGGAGATACGGGGTATTTT.

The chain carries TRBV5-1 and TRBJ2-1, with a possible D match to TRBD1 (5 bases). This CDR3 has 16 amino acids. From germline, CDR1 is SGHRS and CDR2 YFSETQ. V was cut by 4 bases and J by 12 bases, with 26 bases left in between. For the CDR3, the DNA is TGCGCCAGCAGCCCAAACAGGCAGACGTATTCTTTGGTGCAGTTCTTC. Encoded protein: CASSPNRQTYSLVQFF.

The CDR3 here is CASSQDRSDRGLYYNSPLHF. DNA for the CDR3: TGTGCCAGCAGCCAAGATCGGTCGGACAGGGGTCTATACTATAATTCACCCCTCCACTTT. The genes are TRBV14 and TRBJ1-6; 9 nucleotides line up with TRBD1. The CDR3 has 20 amino acids. Per germline, CDR1 SGHDN and CDR2 FVKESK. The V gene end was trimmed by 0 bases and the J gene end by 3 bases; junction bases not matched to a gene: 12.

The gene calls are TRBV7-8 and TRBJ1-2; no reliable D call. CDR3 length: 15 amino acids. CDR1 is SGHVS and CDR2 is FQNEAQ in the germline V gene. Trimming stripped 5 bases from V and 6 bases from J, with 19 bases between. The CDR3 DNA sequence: TGTGCCAGCAGCCCTCGGACTCGATCTGCCCATGGCTACACCTTC. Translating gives CASSPRTRSAHGYTF.

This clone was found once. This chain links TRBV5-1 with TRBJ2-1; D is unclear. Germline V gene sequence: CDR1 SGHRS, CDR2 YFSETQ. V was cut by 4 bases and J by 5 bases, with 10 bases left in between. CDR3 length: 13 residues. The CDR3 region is CASSPFHNNEQFF. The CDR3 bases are TGCGCCAGCAGCCCCTTTCATAACAATGAGCAGTTCTTC.

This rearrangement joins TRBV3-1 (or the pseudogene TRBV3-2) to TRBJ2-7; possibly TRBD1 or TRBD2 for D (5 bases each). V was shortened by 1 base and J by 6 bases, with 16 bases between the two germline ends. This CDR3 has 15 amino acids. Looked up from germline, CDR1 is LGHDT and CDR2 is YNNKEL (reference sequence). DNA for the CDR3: TGTGCCAGCAGCCAAGCCGGCTCAGGGCGGGCCGAGCAGTACTTC. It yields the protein CASSQAGSGRAEQYF.

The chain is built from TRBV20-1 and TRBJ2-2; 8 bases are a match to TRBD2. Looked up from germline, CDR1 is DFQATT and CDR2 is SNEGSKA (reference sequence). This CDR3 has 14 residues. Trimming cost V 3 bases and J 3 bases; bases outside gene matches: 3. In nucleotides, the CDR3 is TGCAGTGCTAGTCGGGGGGGTTACACCGGGGAGCTGTTTTTT. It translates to CSASRGGYTGELFF.

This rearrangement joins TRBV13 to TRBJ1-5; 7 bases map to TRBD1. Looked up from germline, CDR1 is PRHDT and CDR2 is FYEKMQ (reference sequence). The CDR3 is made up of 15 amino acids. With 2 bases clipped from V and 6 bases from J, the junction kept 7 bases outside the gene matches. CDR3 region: CASSLRGTAGQPQHF. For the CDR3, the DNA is TGTGCCAGCAGCTTAAGAGGGACAGCCGGTCAGCCCCAGCATTTT.

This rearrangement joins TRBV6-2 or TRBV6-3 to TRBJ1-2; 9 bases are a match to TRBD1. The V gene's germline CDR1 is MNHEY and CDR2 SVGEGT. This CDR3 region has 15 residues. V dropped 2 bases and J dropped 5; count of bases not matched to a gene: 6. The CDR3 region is CASSYLGQGIYGYTF. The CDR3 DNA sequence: TGTGCCAGCAGTTACCTCGGACAGGGGATTTATGGCTACACCTTC.

DNA of the CDR3: TGTGCCAGTAGTATAGATCCCACCATGACAGGGAACTATGGCTACACCTTC. It specifies CASSIDPTMTGNYGYTF. The chain carries TRBV19 and TRBJ1-2; the match to TRBD1 covers 7 bases. The junction had 9 bases not matched to a gene; V was cut back by 0 bases and J by 2 bases. This CDR3 comprises 17 residues. Germline V CDR1 and CDR2: LNHDA, SQIVND (reference sequence).

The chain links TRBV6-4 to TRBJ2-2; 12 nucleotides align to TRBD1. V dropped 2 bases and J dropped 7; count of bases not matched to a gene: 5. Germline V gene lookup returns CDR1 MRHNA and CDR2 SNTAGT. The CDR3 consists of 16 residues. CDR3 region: CASSDGTGGNVGELFF. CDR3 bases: TGTGCCAGCAGTGACGGGACAGGGGGCAATGTCGGGGAGCTGTTTTTT.

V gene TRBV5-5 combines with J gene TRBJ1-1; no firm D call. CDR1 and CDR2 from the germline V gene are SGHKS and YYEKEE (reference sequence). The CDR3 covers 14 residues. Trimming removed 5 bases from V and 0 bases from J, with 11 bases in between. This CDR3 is CASRWEPLNTEAFF. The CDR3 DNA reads TGTGCCAGCAGATGGGAGCCATTGAACACTGAAGCTTTCTTT.

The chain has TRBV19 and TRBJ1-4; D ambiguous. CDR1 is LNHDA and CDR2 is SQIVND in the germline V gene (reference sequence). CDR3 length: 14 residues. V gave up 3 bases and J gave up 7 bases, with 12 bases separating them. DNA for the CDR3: TGTGCCAGTAGTATGTCCGGGCGGATTGAAAAACTGTTTTTT. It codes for CASSMSGRIEKLFF.

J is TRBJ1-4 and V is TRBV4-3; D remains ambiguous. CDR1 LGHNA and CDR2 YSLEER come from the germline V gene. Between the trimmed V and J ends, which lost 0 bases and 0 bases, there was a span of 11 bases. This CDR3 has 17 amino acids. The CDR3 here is CASSQDQAFATNEKLFF. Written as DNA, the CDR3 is TGCGCCAGCAGCCAAGATCAGGCATTTGCAACTAATGAAAAACTGTTTTTT.